This TCR beta chain comes out of a study of blood T cells in healthy people across ages (dated by TCRdb to the mid-2010s). Concerning the study at large: In model experiments, template switching captured about one uniquely barcoded TCR beta cDNA molecule for every two T cells. The study measured age-related changes in TCR beta repertoire diversity using deep sequencing normalized with unique cDNA molecular identifiers. The donors were split into four age groups: young (average 16 years), middle-aged (roughly 42), aged (about 62) and long-lived (about 82). For two donors (one aged 18 to 29 and one aged 80 or older), the study analyzed two additional independent replicas of 1 million unique cDNA reads from the same blood draw.

Results the study describes overall, beyond this receptor: Estimates of total diversity based on one million sequenced T cells were considered lower bounds and underestimates. Because the CMV infection status of the donors was unknown, age-related changes in expanded clonotypes may potentially have been confounded. There was a strong correlation between observed TCR beta diversity and the percentage of naive T cells measured by flow cytometry. Observed TCR beta diversity per million T cells fell roughly linearly with age, and a significant reduction was already apparent by age about 36. Compared with the aged group, the long-lived group had more naive CD4+ T cells, fewer expanded clones and increased TCR diversity, suggesting age selection. Since profiling was done on bulk unsorted PBMCs, naive and antigen-experienced compartments could not be conclusively compared.

The donors were under 40 Caucasian individuals from Russia, aged roughly 6 to 90 years, who were systemically healthy. Ten milliliters of peripheral blood were drawn from each donor into EDTA-treated Vacutainer tubes. Ficoll-Paque density-gradient centrifugation was used to isolate PBMCs, with at least 6 million obtained per sample. Trizol reagent was used to extract total RNA from the PBMCs, yielding at least 5 micrograms per sample. For every donor, an aliquot of PBMCs went through flow cytometry to measure the percentages of naive CD45RAhigh/CD27high T cells. The protocol used for the library was 5' RACE. The instrument was an Illumina HiSeq 2500. The second PCR ran for about 7 to 11 cycles and used a J-beta primer mix along with a sample-barcoded 5' primer. A unique molecular identifier was introduced onto each TCR beta cDNA molecule by a template-switch 5' adaptor carrying 12 random nucleotides. Each sample yielded at least 2.5 million CDR3-containing paired-end reads. First-strand cDNA synthesis was performed from all RNA using the Mint cDNA synthesis kit, with priming by a TRBC-specific oligonucleotide. After uracil-DNA glycosylase treatment, a first 18-cycle PCR used universal primers M1SS and BC2_uni_R on all cDNA. Per the source publication's procedure: Normalization of each sample was performed by random selection of 1 million high-quality reads, each carrying a distinct molecular identifier. Instead of being binned into consensus sequences, reads with shared molecular identifiers were discarded. CDR3 identification, clonotype clustering and error correction used MiTCR with a Q25 quality threshold and the strictest error-elimination algorithm. A nonparametric unseen species model with Euler transformation was used to estimate lower-bound total TCR beta diversity. Using fastp at Q25 and MiXCR, TCRdb reprocessed the public reads and kept productive beta chains. Rows are combined by CDR3 protein, so each entry shows the most common genes and DNA. The V and J calls shown here were made by TCRdb, not taken from the authors' results. The sample table holds about 720,000 distinct CDR3 sequences, of which 25% were seen once. The ten biggest clones cover 3.7% of the sample.

Deletion took 4 bases off V and 3 bases off J, with a span of 16 bases between the germline ends. The germline V gene yields SGHDN for CDR1 and FVKESK for CDR2. The CDR3 runs 15 residues from the cysteine to the phenylalanine. Only the CDR3 DNA stays, 45 bases, in frame from base 1. This clonotype was detected only a few times. Its antigen specificity is not known. No qualities accompany the bases; no much larger clone lies one base away. The same sample was also used in a study of T cells of mothers and their children. Taken from the second paper: Donors were nine systemically healthy Caucasian individuals: three mothers and their six children. cDNA synthesis consumed the entire amount of extracted RNA, loaded at about 1.5 ug RNA in each 15 ul reaction. In the second PCR, the M1S primer added sample barcodes and 2-4 random nucleotides. More than 8 million TCR beta CDR3 reads were obtained from each mother, and some 3 million reads were obtained from each child. Thymic selection shapes the output of TCR recombination in a similar way in related and unrelated pairs, and inherited differences have a minor effect. Related mother-child pairs always showed normalized repertoire overlap that was slightly higher than in unrelated mother-child pairs, though the difference was never significant. No persistent microchimeric T cell clones were found, with a detection sensitivity of approximately 100 clones per million clonotypes. In the study, deep NGS was used to compare the TCR beta repertoires of mothers and children, and features distinguishing related mother-child pairs from unrelated individuals were sought. Mothers averaged roughly 40 +/- 4 years of age and children averaged roughly 12 +/- 4 years. After adapters were ligated using NEBNext reagents, the libraries underwent 100+100 nt paired-end sequencing on an Illumina HiSeq 2000. Mother and child libraries were prepared a month apart and sequenced in separate runs to prevent cross-contamination. For each donor, somewhere between about 450,000 and 2,100,000 distinct TCR beta clonotypes were identified. Naive TCR beta clonotypes were estimated from low-frequency clonotypes matched to each donor's FACS-determined naive share, without sorting.

What was sequenced was blood. The sequence came from a boy younger than 18 in good health. This chain joins TRBV14 to TRBJ2-7; the D segment could be TRBD2, given 6 matching bases. The CDR3 loop reads CASSLAGFSFYEQYF. At the DNA level, the sequence is TGTGCCAGCAGCCTGGCGGGGTTTAGCTTCTACGAGCAGTACTTC.